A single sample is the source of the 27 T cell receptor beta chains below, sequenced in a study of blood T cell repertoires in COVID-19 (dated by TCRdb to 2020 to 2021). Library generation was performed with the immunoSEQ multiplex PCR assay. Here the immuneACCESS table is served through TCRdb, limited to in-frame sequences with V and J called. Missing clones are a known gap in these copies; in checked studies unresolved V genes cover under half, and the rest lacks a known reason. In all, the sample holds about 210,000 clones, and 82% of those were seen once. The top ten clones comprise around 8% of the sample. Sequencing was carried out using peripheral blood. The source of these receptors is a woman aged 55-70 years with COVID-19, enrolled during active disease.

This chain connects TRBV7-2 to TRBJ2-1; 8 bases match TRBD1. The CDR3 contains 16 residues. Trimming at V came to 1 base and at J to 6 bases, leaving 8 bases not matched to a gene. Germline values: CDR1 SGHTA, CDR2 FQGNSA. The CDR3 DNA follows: TGTGCCAGCAGCTTAGATTTGGGCAGGGGGCTCAATGAGCAGTTCTTC. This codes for CASSLDLGRGLNEQFF.

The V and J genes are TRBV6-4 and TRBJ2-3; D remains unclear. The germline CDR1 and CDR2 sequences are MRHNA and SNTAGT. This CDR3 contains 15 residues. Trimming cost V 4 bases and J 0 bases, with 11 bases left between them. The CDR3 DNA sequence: TGTGCCAGCAGTGGGCTCTCTCCTAGCACAGATACGCAGTATTTT. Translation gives CASSGLSPSTDTQYF.

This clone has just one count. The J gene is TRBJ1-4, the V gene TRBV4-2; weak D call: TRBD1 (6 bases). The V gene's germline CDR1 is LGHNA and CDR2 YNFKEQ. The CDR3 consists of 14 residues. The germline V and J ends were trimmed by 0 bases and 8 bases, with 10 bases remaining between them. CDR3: CASSQDWQGEKLFF. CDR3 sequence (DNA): TGTGCCAGCAGCCAAGATTGGCAGGGGGAAAAACTGTTTTTT.

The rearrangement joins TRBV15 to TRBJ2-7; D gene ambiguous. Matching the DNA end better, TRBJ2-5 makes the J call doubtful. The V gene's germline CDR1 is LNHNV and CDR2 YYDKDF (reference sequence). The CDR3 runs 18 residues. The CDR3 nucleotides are TGTGCCACCAGCAGAGTTGGTCGTGGTACCCCGCGACAAGAGACCCAGTACTTC. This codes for CATSRVGRGTPRQETQYF.

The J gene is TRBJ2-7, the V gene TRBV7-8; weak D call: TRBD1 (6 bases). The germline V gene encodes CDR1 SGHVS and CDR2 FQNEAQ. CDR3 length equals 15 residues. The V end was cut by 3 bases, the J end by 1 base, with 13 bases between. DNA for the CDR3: TGTGCCAGCAGCTTGGACAGTCCACCATCCTACGAGCAGTACGTC. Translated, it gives CASSLDSPPSYEQYV.

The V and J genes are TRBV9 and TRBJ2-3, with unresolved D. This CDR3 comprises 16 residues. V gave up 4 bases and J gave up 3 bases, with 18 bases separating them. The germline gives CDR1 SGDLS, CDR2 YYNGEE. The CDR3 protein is CASSMPLAEVTDTQYF. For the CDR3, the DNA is TGTGCCAGCAGCATGCCCCTGGCGGAAGTAACAGATACGCAGTATTTT.

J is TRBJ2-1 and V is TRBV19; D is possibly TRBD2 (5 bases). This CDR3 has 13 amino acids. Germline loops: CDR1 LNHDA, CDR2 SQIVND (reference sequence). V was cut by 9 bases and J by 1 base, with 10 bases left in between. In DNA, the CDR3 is TGTGCCAGCAGAGGAGGATCCTACAATGAGCAGTTCTTC. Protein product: CASRGGSYNEQFF.

CDR3 sequence (DNA): TGTGCCAGCAGTTTAAAATTAGCGGGGGGGCTGGGCAATGAGCAGTTCTTC. Protein product: CASSLKLAGGLGNEQFF. The chain combines TRBV27 with TRBJ2-1; 11 nucleotides agree with TRBD2. J was trimmed by 6 bases and V by 2 bases; bases with no gene match: 9. The CDR3 is 17 residues long. Germline V lookup: CDR1 MNHEY, CDR2 SMNVEV (reference sequence).

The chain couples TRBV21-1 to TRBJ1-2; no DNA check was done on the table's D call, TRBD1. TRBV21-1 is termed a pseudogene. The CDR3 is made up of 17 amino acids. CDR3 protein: CASSKQGTGAPNYGYTF. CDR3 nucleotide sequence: TGTGCCAGCAGCAAACAGGGAACAGGCGCCCCTAACTATGGCTACACCTTC.

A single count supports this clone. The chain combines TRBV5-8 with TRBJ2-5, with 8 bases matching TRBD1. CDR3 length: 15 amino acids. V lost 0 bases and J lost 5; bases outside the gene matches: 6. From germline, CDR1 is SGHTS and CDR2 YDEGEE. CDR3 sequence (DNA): TGTGCCAGCAGCTTGGGACAGGGGTTATGGGAGACCCAGTACTTC. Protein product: CASSLGQGLWETQYF. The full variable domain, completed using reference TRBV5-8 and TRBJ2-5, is EAGVTQSPTHLIKTRGQQATLRCSPISGHTSVYWYQQALGLGLQFLLWYDEGEERNRGNFPPRFSGRQFPNYSSELNVNALELEDSALYLCASSLGQGLWETQYFGPGTRLLVL.

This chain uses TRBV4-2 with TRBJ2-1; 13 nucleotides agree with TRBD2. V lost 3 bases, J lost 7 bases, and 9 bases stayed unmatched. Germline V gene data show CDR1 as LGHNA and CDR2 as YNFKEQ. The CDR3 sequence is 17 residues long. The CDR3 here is CASSHRRTSGGLNEQFF. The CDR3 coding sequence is TGTGCCAGCAGCCATCGCCGGACTAGCGGGGGTCTGAATGAGCAGTTCTTC.

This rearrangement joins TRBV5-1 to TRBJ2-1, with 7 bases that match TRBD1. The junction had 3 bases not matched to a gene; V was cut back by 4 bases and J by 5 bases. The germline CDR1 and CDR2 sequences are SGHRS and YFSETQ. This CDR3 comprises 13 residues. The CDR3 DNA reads TGCGCCAGCAGCCCGGGACAGAACAATGAGCAGTTCTTC. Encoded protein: CASSPGQNNEQFF.

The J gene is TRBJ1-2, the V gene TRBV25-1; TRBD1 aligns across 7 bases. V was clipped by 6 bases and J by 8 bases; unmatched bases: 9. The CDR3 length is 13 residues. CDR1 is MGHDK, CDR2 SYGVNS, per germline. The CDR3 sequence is CASRSEGAYGYTF. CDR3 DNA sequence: TGTGCCAGCAGAAGCGAGGGGGCCTACGGCTACACCTTC.

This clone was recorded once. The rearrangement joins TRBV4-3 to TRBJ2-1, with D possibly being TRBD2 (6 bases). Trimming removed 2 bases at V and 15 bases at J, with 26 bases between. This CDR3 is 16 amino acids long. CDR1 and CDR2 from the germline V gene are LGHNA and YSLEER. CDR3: CASSQSGNSAPRRGFF. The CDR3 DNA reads TGCGCCAGCAGCCAATCAGGGAATAGCGCCCCCCGGAGGGGGTTCTTC.

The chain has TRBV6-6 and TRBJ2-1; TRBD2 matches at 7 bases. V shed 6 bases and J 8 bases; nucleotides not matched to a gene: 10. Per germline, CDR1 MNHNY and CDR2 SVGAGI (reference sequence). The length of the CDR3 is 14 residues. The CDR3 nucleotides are TGTGCCAGCAGCCCGGGACTACGTGGGGATGAGCAGTTCTTC. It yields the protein CASSPGLRGDEQFF.

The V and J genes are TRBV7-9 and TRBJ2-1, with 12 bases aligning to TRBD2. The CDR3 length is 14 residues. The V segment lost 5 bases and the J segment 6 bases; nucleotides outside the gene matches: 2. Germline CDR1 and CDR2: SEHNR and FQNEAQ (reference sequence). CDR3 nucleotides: TGTGCCAGCAGCCAGACTAGCGGGAGCAATGAGCAGTTCTTC. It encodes CASSQTSGSNEQFF.

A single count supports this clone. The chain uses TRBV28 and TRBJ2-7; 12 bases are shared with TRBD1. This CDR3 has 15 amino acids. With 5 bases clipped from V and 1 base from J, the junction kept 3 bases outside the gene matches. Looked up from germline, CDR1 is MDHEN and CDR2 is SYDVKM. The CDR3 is CASSEGQGASYEQYV. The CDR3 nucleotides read TGTGCCAGCAGTGAGGGACAGGGGGCGTCCTACGAGCAGTACGTC.

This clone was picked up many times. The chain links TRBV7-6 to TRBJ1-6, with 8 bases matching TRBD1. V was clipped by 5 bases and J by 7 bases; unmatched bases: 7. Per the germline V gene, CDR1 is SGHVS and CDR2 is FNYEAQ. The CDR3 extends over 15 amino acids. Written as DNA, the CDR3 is TGTGCCAGCAGCCCGCGGACAGGGACCAATTCACCCCTCCACTTT. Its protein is CASSPRTGTNSPLHF.

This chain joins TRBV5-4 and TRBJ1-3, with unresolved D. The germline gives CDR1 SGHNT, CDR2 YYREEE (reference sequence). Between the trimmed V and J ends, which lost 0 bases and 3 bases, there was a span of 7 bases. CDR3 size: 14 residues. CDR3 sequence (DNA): TGTGCCAGCAGCTTGGCCCCTAGTGGAAACACCATATATTTT. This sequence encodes CASSLAPSGNTIYF.

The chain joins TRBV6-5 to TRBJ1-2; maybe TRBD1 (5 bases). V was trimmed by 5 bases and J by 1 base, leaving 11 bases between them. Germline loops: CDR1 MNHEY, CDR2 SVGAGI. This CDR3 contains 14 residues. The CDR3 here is CASSTRQSNYGYTF. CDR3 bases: TGTGCCAGCAGTACCCGACAGAGTAACTATGGCTACACCTTC.

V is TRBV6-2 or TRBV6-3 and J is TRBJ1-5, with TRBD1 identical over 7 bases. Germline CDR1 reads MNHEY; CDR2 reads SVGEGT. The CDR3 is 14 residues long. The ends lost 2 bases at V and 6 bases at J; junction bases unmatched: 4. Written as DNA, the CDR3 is TGTGCCAGCAGTTACGACAGGGTTTCTCAGCCCCAGCATTTT. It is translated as CASSYDRVSQPQHF.

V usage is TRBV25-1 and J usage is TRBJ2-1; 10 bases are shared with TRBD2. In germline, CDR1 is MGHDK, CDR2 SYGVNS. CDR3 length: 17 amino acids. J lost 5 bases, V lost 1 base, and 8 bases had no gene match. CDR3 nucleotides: TGTGCCAGCAGTGAATGGGCTAGCGGGAGCGGGAACAATGAGCAGTTCTTC. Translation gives CASSEWASGSGNNEQFF.

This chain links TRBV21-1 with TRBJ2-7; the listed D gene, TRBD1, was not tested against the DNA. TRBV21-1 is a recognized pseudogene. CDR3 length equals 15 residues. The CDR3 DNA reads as TGTGCCAGCAGCCAGGAACAGGGGAAAGCCTACGAGCAGTACTTC. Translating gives CASSQEQGKAYEQYF.

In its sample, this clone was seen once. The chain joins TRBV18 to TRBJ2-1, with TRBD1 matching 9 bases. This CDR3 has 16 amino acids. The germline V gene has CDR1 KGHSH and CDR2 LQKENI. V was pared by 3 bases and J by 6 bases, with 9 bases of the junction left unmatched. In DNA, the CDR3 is TGTGCCAGCTCACCGGCTGGGACAGGGTATTTCAATGAGCAGTTCTTC. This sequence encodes CASSPAGTGYFNEQFF.

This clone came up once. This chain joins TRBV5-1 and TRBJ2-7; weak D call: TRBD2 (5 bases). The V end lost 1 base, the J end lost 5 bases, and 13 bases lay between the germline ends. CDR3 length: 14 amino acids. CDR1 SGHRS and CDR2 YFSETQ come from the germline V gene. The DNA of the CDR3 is TGCGCCAGCAGCTTGACTAGAAGAGGGCACGAGCAGTACGTC. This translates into CASSLTRRGHEQYV.

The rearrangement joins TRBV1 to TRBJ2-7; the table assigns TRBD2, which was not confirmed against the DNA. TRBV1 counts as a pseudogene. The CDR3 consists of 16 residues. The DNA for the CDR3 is TGCACCAGCAGCCAAGCTCCCGGGACTAGCCCTCTCGAGCAGTACTTC. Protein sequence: CTSSQAPGTSPLEQYF.

The CDR3 DNA reads as TGTGCCAGCAGCGTATGGGGACAGCTAAACTATGGCTACACCTTC. Protein sequence: CASSVWGQLNYGYTF. This chain links TRBV9 with TRBJ1-2, with 7 nucleotides matching TRBD1. V lost 1 base to trimming and J lost 2 bases; unmatched junction nucleotides: 5. Germline V gives CDR1 SGDLS, CDR2 YYNGEE. CDR3 length: 15 amino acids.